This T cell receptor beta chain was sequenced for a study of T cell responses to AZD1222 COVID-19 vaccine. This CDR3 has 16 residues. After removal of 4 bases from V and 2 bases from J, the junction contained 9 bases not matched to a gene. Per the germline V gene, CDR1 is WNHNN and CDR2 is SYGVQD (reference sequence). Libraries were prepared by immunoSEQ multiplex PCR; TCRdb keeps only in-frame clonotypes and omits some of them. The sample shows 75,000 to 85,000 clones, about 83% of them seen only once. Findings and limits, study-wide: CD4 TCRs covered the whole spike, strongest at regions 160-218 and 743-854. Seropositivity was recorded at baseline in only a handful of AZD1222 recipients. Following two doses of AZD1222, Spike-specific TCR breadth and depth rose. Nearly half of unique spike-specific TCRs reportedly avoided B.1.351 and B.1.1.7 mutated regions.

Worth noting for this clone: The target antigen is unknown.

This chain links TRBV10-1 with TRBJ2-5; 8 nucleotides line up with TRBD1. Sequencing was performed on peripheral blood, taken 28 days after the second AZD1222 dose. This TCR was recovered from an adult who received the AZD1222 COVID-19 vaccine. CDR3 amino acids: CASSGGTGSGQETQYF. The CDR3, as DNA: TGCGCCAGCAGTGGCGGGACAGGCAGTGGGCAAGAGACCCAGTACTTC.